Presented here are 30 T cell receptor beta chains from one specimen sequenced in a study of blood T cell repertoires in COVID-19. Profiling relied on immunoSEQ multiplex PCR, and the TCRdb table lists in-frame clones only, not all of them. The table lists over 45,000 clones, around 78% of them singletons. The material sequenced was peripheral blood. The receptor set was obtained from a human donor in a cohort sampled during active COVID-19.

This clone is a singleton in its sample. This sequence joins TRBV19 and TRBJ2-6; D is uncertain. Germline V gives CDR1 LNHDA, CDR2 SQIVND (reference sequence). The CDR3 contains 15 residues. The V gene lost 1 base and the J gene lost 1 base, with 5 bases spanning the gap. CDR3 region: CASSIVLSGANVLTF. The DNA of the CDR3 is TGTGCCAGTAGTATAGTTCTATCTGGGGCCAACGTCCTGACTTTC.

This clone was recorded only once. This rearrangement joins TRBV24-1 to TRBJ2-7; the match to TRBD1 covers 7 bases. CDR3 length equals 13 residues. Trimming removed 3 bases from V and 4 bases from J; junction bases left unmatched: 2. Looked up from germline, CDR1 is KGHDR and CDR2 is SFDVKD. The CDR3 DNA reads TGTGCCACCAGTGATGGGGGACAGTACGAGCAGTACTTC. Amino acids: CATSDGGQYEQYF.

This clone is a singleton in its sample. This chain uses TRBV28 with TRBJ2-7; D perhaps matches TRBD1 (5 bases). Germline CDR1 and CDR2: MDHEN and SYDVKM. The length of the CDR3 is 12 residues. Trimming shortened V by 2 bases and J by 3 bases, and 5 bases separated the two germline ends. CDR3 nucleotides: TGTGCCAGCAGTTTACAGGGCTACGAGCAGTACTTC. Its protein is CASSLQGYEQYF.

The rearrangement joins TRBV24-1 to TRBJ1-1; D remains unclear. The CDR3 consists of 14 residues. V gave up 2 bases and J gave up 1 base, with 7 bases separating them. Germline CDR1 is KGHDR and CDR2 is SFDVKD. The CDR3: CATSDSGRNTEAFF. For the CDR3, the DNA is TGTGCCACCAGTGATTCCGGTCGGAACACTGAAGCTTTCTTT.

The chain couples TRBV7-2 to TRBJ1-1; D is uncertain. CDR1 is SGHTA, CDR2 FQGNSA, per germline. The CDR3 consists of 13 residues. Trimming left V 4 bases short and J 1 base short, with 7 bases between. CDR3 DNA: TGTGCCAGCAGCTCAACACAGAACACTGAAGCTTTCTTT. Protein: CASSSTQNTEAFF.

The genes are TRBV7-2 and TRBJ1-4; possible D gene TRBD1, 5 bases. The CDR3 covers 14 residues. The V end lost 3 bases, the J end lost 8 bases, and 13 bases lay between the germline ends. Germline-derived CDR1 and CDR2 are SGHTA and FQGNSA. The DNA of the CDR3 is TGTGCCAGCAGCTTCCGGGACTCTGGGGAAAAACTGTTTTTT. This encodes CASSFRDSGEKLFF.

The CDR3 is CASSHVPGQGINTEAFF. The CDR3 DNA reads TGTGCCAGCAGCCACGTCCCGGGACAGGGTATCAACACTGAAGCTTTCTTT. The chain couples TRBV4-2 to TRBJ1-1, with 9 bases aligning to TRBD1. Germline CDR1 reads LGHNA; CDR2 reads YNFKEQ. V was clipped by 3 bases and J by 2 bases; unmatched bases: 10. The CDR3 loop spans 17 amino acids.

The genes are TRBV30 and TRBJ1-1; D gene uncertain. The germline V gene encodes CDR1 GTSNPN and CDR2 SVGIG (reference sequence). The CDR3 loop spans 13 amino acids. The CDR3 coding sequence is TGTGCTCGTGACAAAGGCTTGAACACTGAAGCTTTCTTT. This sequence encodes CARDKGLNTEAFF.

The CDR3 spells CASTGSNQPQHF. The DNA of the CDR3 is TGTGCCAGCACCGGGTCCAATCAGCCCCAGCATTTT. This chain links TRBV28 with TRBJ1-5; D uncertain. Trimming removed 7 bases at V and 3 bases at J, with 7 bases between. Germline V CDR1 and CDR2: MDHEN, SYDVKM. The CDR3 loop spans 12 amino acids. Full variable domain (remainder filled in from reference TRBV28 and TRBJ1-5): DVKVTQSSRYLVKRTGEKVFLECVQDMDHENMFWYRQDPGLGLRLIYFSYDVKMKEKGDIPEGYSVSREKKERFSLILESASTNQTSMYLCASTGSNQPQHFGDGTRLSIL.

The chain joins TRBV28 to TRBJ1-5; no definite D call. This CDR3 has 13 residues. Per the germline V gene, CDR1 is MDHEN and CDR2 is SYDVKM. With 5 bases removed from V and 1 base from J, the gap between germline ends came to 6 bases. The CDR3 sequence is CASSIKSNQPQHF. The CDR3 DNA is TGTGCCAGCAGTATAAAAAGCAATCAGCCCCAGCATTTT.

V usage is TRBV10-3 and J usage is TRBJ2-3; the match to TRBD1 covers 10 bases. Germline-derived CDR1 and CDR2 are ENHRY and SYGVKD. There are 15 residues in the CDR3. V lost 2 bases to trimming and J lost 7 bases; unmatched junction nucleotides: 6. The CDR3 DNA reads as TGTGCCATCAGTGAGGACAGGGGGCTAAAGAATACGCAGTATTTT. Encoded protein: CAISEDRGLKNTQYF.

J is TRBJ2-7 and V is TRBV7-9; 7 nucleotides match TRBD1. Germline V lookup: CDR1 SEHNR, CDR2 FQNEAQ (reference sequence). V shed 5 bases, J shed 5 bases, and the junction held 3 bases outside the gene matches. The length of the CDR3 is 12 residues. The CDR3 nucleotides are TGTGCCAGCAGCGAAGACAGGGACGAGCAGTACTTC. Protein product: CASSEDRDEQYF.

The chain has TRBV25-1 and TRBJ2-5; the match to TRBD1 covers 9 bases. Germline loops: CDR1 MGHDK, CDR2 SYGVNS. V lost 3 bases, J lost 3 bases, and 2 bases stayed unmatched. The CDR3 spans 14 residues. CDR3 in amino acids: CASSEGQGEETQYF. The DNA of the CDR3 is TGTGCCAGCAGTGAGGGACAGGGTGAAGAGACCCAGTACTTC. Based on the CDR3 plus reference TRBV25-1 and TRBJ2-5, the full variable domain is EADIYQTPRYLVIGTGKKITLECSQTMGHDKMYWYQQDPGMELHLIHYSYGVNSTEKGDLSSESTVSRIRTEHFPLTLESARPSHTSQYLCASSEGQGEETQYFGPGTRLLVL.

This clone is a singleton in its sample. The rearrangement uses TRBV3-1 (or the pseudogene TRBV3-2) and TRBJ2-3, with 7 bases aligning to TRBD1. V lost 4 bases and J lost 2; bases outside the gene matches: 6. This CDR3 contains 15 residues. Germline CDR1 is LGHDT and CDR2 is YNNKEL (reference sequence). The CDR3 protein is CASSPRQGFTDTQYF. CDR3 nucleotide sequence: TGTGCCAGCAGCCCCCGACAGGGTTTCACAGATACGCAGTATTTT.

This clone was counted between two and nine times. The chain carries TRBV3-1 (or the pseudogene TRBV3-2) and TRBJ1-1; D unclear. Germline values: CDR1 LGHDT, CDR2 YNNKEL (reference sequence). V lost 1 base, J lost 1 base, and 7 bases lay in between. The CDR3 is made up of 14 amino acids. The CDR3 region is CASSQGRTNTEAFF. The CDR3 DNA follows: TGTGCCAGCAGCCAAGGGAGGACGAACACTGAAGCTTTCTTT.

The chain uses TRBV7-9 and TRBJ1-3; D is unclear. Germline V CDR1 and CDR2: SEHNR, FQNEAQ (reference sequence). The CDR3 is made up of 16 amino acids. Trimming removed 5 bases at V and 0 bases at J, with 14 bases between. For the CDR3, the DNA is TGTGCCAGCAGCCACCGAACCGAGGACTCTGGAAACACCATATATTTT. As protein: CASSHRTEDSGNTIYF.

This clone was recorded many times. V usage is TRBV24-1 and J usage is TRBJ2-5; 7 bases map to TRBD2. Germline V gene sequence: CDR1 KGHDR, CDR2 SFDVKD. The CDR3 consists of 21 residues. Germline trimming cut 0 bases from V and 2 bases from J; bases unmatched to any gene: 20. The chain's CDR3 is CATSDLQWGKRGNFWQETQYF. The DNA of the CDR3 is TGTGCCACCAGTGATTTGCAGTGGGGCAAGCGGGGTAATTTTTGGCAAGAGACCCAGTACTTC.

The chain couples TRBV5-6 to TRBJ1-1; D is perhaps TRBD1 (6 bases). The germline CDR1 and CDR2 sequences are SGHDT and YYEEEE. This CDR3 region has 16 residues. The V and J ends lost 0 bases and 0 bases respectively, with 12 bases between them. CDR3 sequence: CASSLEGHLMNTEAFF. In DNA, the CDR3 is TGTGCCAGCAGCTTGGAGGGACACCTAATGAACACTGAAGCTTTCTTT.

The gene calls are TRBV2 and TRBJ1-4; D gene uncertain. Per germline, CDR1 SNHLY and CDR2 FYNNEI. The CDR3 totals 11 residues. V shed 2 bases and J shed 14 bases, with 9 bases lying between them. The CDR3: CASSERGRLFF. The CDR3 coding sequence is TGTGCCAGCAGTGAAAGAGGGAGGCTGTTTTTT.

CDR3 sequence (DNA): TGCGCCAGCAGCCAAGATGGCGGGGCCTACGAGCAGTACTTC. Protein product: CASSQDGGAYEQYF. The V and J genes are TRBV4-1 and TRBJ2-7, with D perhaps matching TRBD2 (6 bases). Germline V gene data show CDR1 as MGHRA and CDR2 as YSYEKL. This CDR3 contains 14 residues. V was trimmed by 0 bases and J by 2 bases, leaving 8 bases between them.

The chain uses TRBV10-3 and TRBJ1-5; 7 positions agree with TRBD1. CDR1 and CDR2 (germline): ENHRY, SYGVKD. The CDR3 length is 16 residues. Trimming cost V 0 bases and J 5 bases; bases outside gene matches: 7. The CDR3 DNA sequence: TGTGCCATCAGTGAGTCCTGGGACAGCGGTTATCAGCCCCAGCATTTT. It codes for CAISESWDSGYQPQHF.

V is TRBV19 and J is TRBJ1-1, with TRBD1 matching 8 bases. CDR3 size: 13 residues. CDR1 LNHDA and CDR2 SQIVND come from the germline V gene (reference sequence). V lost 6 bases to trimming and J lost 6 bases; unmatched junction nucleotides: 6. CDR3 sequence: CASRDRAEAEAFF. Here the CDR3 DNA reads TGTGCCAGTAGGGACAGGGCGGAGGCTGAAGCTTTCTTT.

This clone has only one observation. V is TRBV7-2 and J is TRBJ1-2; 8 bases are a match to TRBD1. The CDR3 consists of 19 residues. V was pared by 1 base and J by 2 bases, with 15 bases of the junction left unmatched. Germline-derived CDR1 and CDR2 are SGHTA and FQGNSA. The DNA for the CDR3 is TGTGCCAGCAGCTTAGTTCCGGCAGGGGGCCAATTAACGAACTATGGCTACACCTTC. Translated: CASSLVPAGGQLTNYGYTF. The full variable domain, its missing parts supplied by reference TRBV7-2 and TRBJ1-2, is GAGVSQSPSNKVTEKGKDVELRCDPISGHTALYWYRQSLGQGLEFLIYFQGNSAPDKSGLPSDRFSAERTGGSVSTLTIQRTQQEDSAVYLCASSLVPAGGQLTNYGYTFGSGTRLTVV.

The genes are TRBV5-1 and TRBJ1-1; no reliable D call. CDR3 size: 15 residues. From germline, CDR1 is SGHRS and CDR2 YFSETQ. V lost 0 bases and J 7 bases, leaving 16 bases between the germline ends. The CDR3 spells CASSLDGRTSVEAFF. The CDR3 DNA sequence: TGCGCCAGCAGCTTGGATGGCAGGACTTCGGTTGAAGCTTTCTTT.

This clone appeared a few times. The rearrangement joins TRBV19 to TRBJ1-1, with TRBD1 matching 7 bases. CDR3 length: 13 amino acids. Germline V CDR1 and CDR2: LNHDA, SQIVND (reference sequence). Trimming cost V 2 bases and J 11 bases; bases outside gene matches: 8. CDR3 sequence (DNA): TGTGCCAGTAGTATAACAGGGGCCCGACGGGCTTTCTTT. This translates into CASSITGARRAFF.

The rearrangement joins TRBV5-8 to TRBJ2-7, with D unclear. Germline V gives CDR1 SGHTS, CDR2 YDEGEE. The germline V and J ends were trimmed by 3 bases and 0 bases, with 13 bases remaining between them. The CDR3 is made up of 15 amino acids. CDR3 region: CASSSDIMSSYEQYF. The CDR3 DNA sequence: TGTGCCAGCAGCTCCGACATAATGAGCTCCTACGAGCAGTACTTC. Supplemented by reference TRBV5-8 and TRBJ2-7, the full variable domain reads EAGVTQSPTHLIKTRGQQATLRCSPISGHTSVYWYQQALGLGLQFLLWYDEGEERNRGNFPPRFSGRQFPNYSSELNVNALELEDSALYLCASSSDIMSSYEQYFGPGTRLTVT.

This clone was picked up one time. The genes are TRBV7-2 and TRBJ2-7; TRBD1 agrees at 8 bases. V lost 5 bases to trimming and J lost 2 bases; unmatched junction nucleotides: 5. Germline CDR1 and CDR2: SGHTA and FQGNSA. The CDR3 is 14 amino acids. CDR3 in DNA: TGTGCCAGCAGCCACGGACAGGGTCCCTACGAGCAGTACTTC. It is translated as CASSHGQGPYEQYF.

The chain joins TRBV6-2 or TRBV6-3 to TRBJ1-5; 7 bases align to TRBD1. CDR1 MNHEY and CDR2 SVGEGT come from the germline V gene. The CDR3 totals 15 residues. Trimming removed 6 bases from V and 2 bases from J; junction bases left unmatched: 7. The CDR3 DNA is TGTGCCAGCAGCGCGACAGGGAGAGGCAATCAGCCCCAGCATTTT. Its translation is CASSATGRGNQPQHF.

The rearrangement links TRBV12-3 or TRBV12-4 to TRBJ1-2; TRBD1 matches at 7 bases. J lost 2 bases, V lost 8 bases, and 5 bases had no gene match. CDR3 length: 13 amino acids. CDR3 region: CASRQGPNYGYTF. The DNA for the CDR3 is TGTGCCAGCCGACAGGGCCCCAACTATGGCTACACCTTC.

The rearrangement links TRBV12-3 or TRBV12-4 to TRBJ2-7; D is uncertain. The CDR3 totals 12 residues. Trimming left V 5 bases short and J 3 bases short, with 8 bases between. The CDR3 here is CASSLSNYEQYF. The CDR3 DNA sequence: TGTGCCAGCAGTCTATCTAACTACGAGCAGTACTTC.